Below, 12 T cell receptor beta chains from the same sample are listed, as sequenced in a study of vaccination and CD4 T cells after COVID-19. Sequencing of DNA taken from cultured CD4+ T cells relied on the Oncomine TCR Beta short-read assay. TCRdb reprocessed the PCR reads with MiXCR, giving one entry per CDR3 protein. The sample records fewer than 8,000 distinct CDR3 sequences, roughly three fifths being singletons. Treatment meaning: roughly 11-day PBMC culture with coronavirus spike peptide pools or control peptides (ViraFEST assay). CD4+ T cells of the unexposed donor were collected before the COVID-19 pandemic (2011-2018). Their specific antigens are unknown. The sequencing input was CD4+ T cells from blood, cultured in vitro. The receptors here all came from a human donor in good health.

This chain connects TRBV20-1 to TRBJ2-2; weak D call: TRBD1 (6 bases). Looked up from germline, CDR1 is DFQATT and CDR2 is SNEGSKA (reference sequence). V was cut by 5 bases and J by 2 bases, with 12 bases left in between. The CDR3 length is 14 residues. The CDR3 loop reads CSAGTGFNTGELFF. The CDR3 DNA sequence: TGCAGTGCTGGAACAGGGTTTAACACCGGGGAGCTGTTTTTT.

J is TRBJ1-5 and V is TRBV2; 8 nucleotides agree with TRBD1. CDR1 and CDR2 from the germline V gene are SNHLY and FYNNEI. The length of the CDR3 is 15 residues. The junction had 4 bases not matched to a gene; V was cut back by 6 bases and J by 0 bases. In nucleotides, the CDR3 is TGTGCCAGCAGGGGGACAGGAGATAGCAATCAGCCCCAGCATTTT. Its protein is CASRGTGDSNQPQHF.

This clonotype was counted only a few times. This chain connects TRBV6-2 or TRBV6-3 to TRBJ1-5; no clear D. Germline V gene lookup returns CDR1 MNHEY and CDR2 SVGEGT. The CDR3 consists of 17 residues. Trimming took off 2 bases at V and 0 bases at J, with 14 bases between the two ends. DNA for the CDR3: TGTGCCAGCAGTTACACTGCCCTAGAGTATAGCAATCAGCCCCAGCATTTT. It specifies CASSYTALEYSNQPQHF.

This clonotype came up a few times. The chain carries TRBV7-2 and TRBJ2-7; D gene unclear. The length of the CDR3 is 12 residues. The V and J ends lost 3 bases and 0 bases respectively, with 3 bases between them. Germline lookup yields CDR1 SGHTA and CDR2 FQGNSA. The chain's CDR3 is CASSLSSYEQYF. The CDR3 DNA reads TGTGCCAGCAGCTTGAGCTCCTACGAGCAGTACTTC.

This clonotype ranks as large. This chain links TRBV7-9 with TRBJ2-1, with D possibly matching TRBD2 (5 bases). The CDR3 is made up of 18 amino acids. The ends were cut back, 4 bases at V and 0 bases at J, with 19 bases in the middle. CDR1 is SEHNR, CDR2 FQNEAQ, per germline (reference sequence). This CDR3 reads CASSSPRGGGGSYNEQFF. CDR3 in DNA: TGTGCCAGCAGCTCCCCCCGGGGTGGAGGCGGCTCCTACAATGAGCAGTTCTTC.

The chain combines TRBV12-3 or TRBV12-4 with TRBJ2-5, with TRBD2 matching 10 bases. V lost 3 bases and J lost 5; bases outside the gene matches: 15. The CDR3 is made up of 18 amino acids. DNA of the CDR3: TGTGCCAGCAGTTTGATAATGGGAGGAGCGGGAGGGCGGGAGACCCAGTACTTC. Residues: CASSLIMGGAGGRETQYF.

V gene TRBV20-1 combines with J gene TRBJ1-3; D may be TRBD1 (6 bases). The germline V gene encodes CDR1 DFQATT and CDR2 SNEGSKA (reference sequence). CDR3 length: 14 residues. V dropped 6 bases and J dropped 4 bases, with 16 bases sitting between them. CDR3 nucleotides: TGCAGTGCACCATTCCTGGGGGCGGGAAACACCATATATTTT. Residues: CSAPFLGAGNTIYF.

The chain uses TRBV11-3 and TRBJ1-2; weak D call: TRBD1 (5 bases). With 1 base removed from V and 6 bases from J, the gap between germline ends came to 21 bases. The length of the CDR3 is 17 residues. Germline V CDR1 and CDR2: SGHNT, YENEEA. DNA for the CDR3: TGTGCCAGCAGCTTAGGGGGCGACGCACCCCTTGGAGATGGCTACACCTTC. Its translation is CASSLGGDAPLGDGYTF.

The V gene is TRBV2, the J gene TRBJ1-5; D gene unclear. The CDR3 extends over 12 amino acids. Trimming took off 7 bases at V and 8 bases at J, with 12 bases between the two ends. The germline V gene encodes CDR1 SNHLY and CDR2 FYNNEI. The CDR3 region has the DNA TGTGCCAGCAACAAAATGTCGGAGCCCCAGCATTTT. Translating gives CASNKMSEPQHF.

The chain couples TRBV28 to TRBJ1-1; 8 bases match TRBD1. CDR3 length equals 12 residues. V shed 6 bases, J shed 8 bases, and the junction held 5 bases outside the gene matches. Germline CDR1 and CDR2: MDHEN and SYDVKM. The CDR3: CASSGQGWEAFF. Here the CDR3 DNA reads TGTGCCAGCAGCGGACAGGGCTGGGAAGCTTTCTTT.

The chain joins TRBV19 to TRBJ1-5; D uncertain. From germline, CDR1 is LNHDA and CDR2 SQIVND (reference sequence). The CDR3 consists of 13 residues. The germline V and J ends were trimmed by 3 bases and 8 bases, with 11 bases remaining between them. The CDR3 is CASSMGSTEPQHF. CDR3 DNA: TGTGCCAGTAGTATGGGTAGTACGGAGCCCCAGCATTTT.

Details on this clonotype: One end of the junction fails to match germline, which may point to a read error. This chain uses TRBV5-4 with TRBJ2-3; 10 nucleotides line up with TRBD2. CDR3 size: 16 residues. Germline loops: CDR1 SGHNT, CDR2 YYREEE (reference sequence). CDR3 amino acids: CASRLGLATKTDTQYF. In nucleotides, the CDR3 is TGTGCCAGCAGATTGGGACTAGCGACGAAAACAGATACGCAGTATTTT.